These 14 T cell receptor beta chains were all obtained from the same sample, sequenced in a study of OX40 agonist ivuxolimab in advanced cancers. Sequencing used immunoSEQ multiplex PCR; TCRdb keeps in-frame clones, though not all of them. The data show tens of thousands of clones, with about 90% seen just once and around 1.8% held by the top ten. Material: CD4+ or CD8+ T cells sorted from blood, obtained in a trial of the OX40 agonist ivuxolimab. These receptors were taken from an adult with an advanced solid tumor such as melanoma, head and neck, liver or kidney cancer.

This clone was observed a single time. This chain connects TRBV6-5 to TRBJ2-7, with 8 bases identical to TRBD1. Per the germline V gene, CDR1 is MNHEY and CDR2 is SVGAGI. J was trimmed by 7 bases and V by 4 bases; bases with no gene match: 9. This CDR3 has 14 residues. The CDR3 protein is CASSSGTGYWEQYF. The CDR3 bases are TGTGCCAGCAGTTCCGGGACAGGCTACTGGGAGCAGTACTTC.

The rearrangement joins TRBV7-9 to TRBJ1-1; D possibly corresponds to TRBD1 (6 bases). V was clipped by 4 bases and J by 5 bases, with 14 bases between them. The germline gives CDR1 SEHNR, CDR2 FQNEAQ (reference sequence). This CDR3 is built from 14 residues. The CDR3 loop is CASSWTAKGTEAFF. CDR3 DNA: TGTGCCAGCAGCTGGACAGCCAAGGGAACTGAAGCTTTCTTT.

This clone came up once. CDR3 coding DNA: TGTGCCAGCAGCTTGGCACGGATTGAGCAGTTCTTC. Encoded protein: CASSLARIEQFF. The chain carries TRBV7-8 and TRBJ2-1; D not certain. The CDR3 loop spans 12 amino acids. With 3 bases removed from V and 9 bases from J, the gap between germline ends came to 9 bases. Germline V gene data show CDR1 as SGHVS and CDR2 as FQNEAQ.

V is TRBV4-2 and J is TRBJ2-7, with D tentatively TRBD1 (5 bases). The length of the CDR3 is 15 residues. From germline, CDR1 is LGHNA and CDR2 YNFKEQ. Trimming cost V 0 bases and J 4 bases, with 13 bases left between them. The CDR3: CASSQDQSGNYEQYF. The CDR3 DNA follows: TGTGCCAGCAGCCAAGATCAATCAGGGAATTACGAGCAGTACTTC.

J is TRBJ1-5 and V is TRBV7-2, with TRBD1 matching 7 bases. The CDR3 has 15 amino acids. Germline lookup yields CDR1 SGHTA and CDR2 FQGNSA. The V segment lost 5 bases and the J segment 2 bases; nucleotides outside the gene matches: 6. The CDR3 here is CASSRNGQGNQPQHF. In DNA form, the CDR3 reads TGTGCCAGCAGCCGTAACGGACAGGGCAATCAGCCCCAGCATTTT.

This clone appeared a single time. One junction end does not reproduce the germline sequence, and a read error may be involved. The chain carries TRBV28 and TRBJ2-3; D ambiguous. This CDR3 is 14 amino acids long. CDR1 and CDR2 from the germline V gene are MDHEN and SYDVKM. The CDR3 spells CASRLWADTDTQYF. The CDR3 nucleotides read TGTGCCAGCAGATTATGGGCGGACACAGATACGCAGTATTTT.

The chain has TRBV7-8 and TRBJ2-5, with D perhaps TRBD2 (6 bases). Between the trimmed V and J ends, which lost 3 bases and 5 bases, there was a span of 10 bases. The CDR3 has 13 amino acids. Germline CDR1 and CDR2: SGHVS and FQNEAQ. The CDR3 is CASSLGRIETQYF. In nucleotides, the CDR3 is TGTGCCAGCAGCTTGGGGAGGATTGAGACCCAGTACTTC.

The chain couples TRBV4-3 to TRBJ2-3, with TRBD1 matching over 9 bases. The germline V gene encodes CDR1 LGHNA and CDR2 YSLEER. The CDR3 spans 14 residues. Trimming at V came to 4 bases and at J to 4 bases, leaving 3 bases not matched to a gene. The CDR3 region is CASSPGQGPDTQYF. As DNA, the CDR3 is TGCGCCAGCAGCCCTGGACAGGGGCCAGATACGCAGTATTTT.

The CDR3 DNA reads TGTGCCAGCAGCCAGGACAGGGGGCGAGGGGCCAACGTCCTGACTTTC. Translated, it gives CASSQDRGRGANVLTF. The rearrangement joins TRBV9 to TRBJ2-6; 11 nucleotides align to TRBD1. The J segment lost 4 bases and the V segment lost 4 bases, leaving 4 bases of the junction unmatched. CDR1 is SGDLS, CDR2 YYNGEE, per germline. The CDR3 contains 16 residues.

This sequence joins TRBV5-1 and TRBJ1-4, with unresolved D. This CDR3 spans 14 amino acids. V was cut by 2 bases and J by 1 base, with 6 bases left in between. Germline loops: CDR1 SGHRS, CDR2 YFSETQ. The CDR3 DNA reads as TGCGCCAGCAGCTTTATGGGAACTAATGAAAAACTGTTTTTT. Amino acids: CASSFMGTNEKLFF.

The V call is TRBV7-9, the J call TRBJ1-2; D is possibly TRBD1 (5 bases). The CDR3 has 15 amino acids. V shed 1 base and J shed 2 bases, with 11 bases lying between them. CDR1 and CDR2 (germline): SEHNR, FQNEAQ (reference sequence). CDR3 DNA: TGTGCCAGCAGCTTAGTGGGACGGTCAAACTATGGCTACACCTTC. This encodes CASSLVGRSNYGYTF.

This clone was recorded a few times. The chain links TRBV4-3 to TRBJ1-2; D is undetermined. Germline CDR1 LGHNA, CDR2 YSLEER. The CDR3 runs 14 residues. The V end was cut by 0 bases, the J end by 3 bases, with 8 bases between. CDR3 residues: CASSQDLNDYGYTF. The DNA for the CDR3 is TGCGCCAGCAGCCAAGATTTAAATGACTATGGCTACACCTTC.

This clone appeared once. The chain employs TRBV2 and TRBJ1-3, with TRBD1 as a possible D gene (6 bases). With 0 bases removed from V and 4 bases from J, the gap between germline ends came to 16 bases. Looked up from germline, CDR1 is SNHLY and CDR2 is FYNNEI. There are 17 residues in the CDR3. CDR3 in amino acids: CASSEAFRGAAGNTIYF. The DNA of the CDR3 is TGTGCCAGCAGTGAAGCGTTTCGGGGGGCAGCGGGAAACACCATATATTTT.

The gene calls are TRBV19 and TRBJ1-6; 9 nucleotides line up with TRBD1. Germline CDR1 and CDR2: LNHDA and SQIVND (reference sequence). This CDR3 has 15 residues. Unmatched junction bases numbered 1, after V lost 0 bases and J lost 7 bases. CDR3 residues: CASSIEGQGNSPLHF. CDR3 in DNA: TGTGCCAGTAGTATAGAGGGACAGGGAAATTCACCCCTCCACTTT.